In its sample, the clone carrying this TCR beta chain was seen many times. Antigen: not known. This sample is part of a study of regulatory T cells in long-lasting Graves disease. The CDR3 has 14 amino acids. V lost 4 bases and J lost 7; bases outside the gene matches: 0. Study-level findings and limits: Examination was confined to peripheral blood, excluding thyroid tissue. Persistent disease preferred TRBV28, TRBJ1-2 and TRBJ2-5.

Through Arm-PCR of CDR3 regions and iRepertoire HTBI primers, TCR beta libraries were built. TCRdb used MiXCR to reprocess the multiplex PCR reads, holding one entry per CDR3 protein. The data hold 350,000 to 500,000 distinct CDR3 sequences, with about 15% observed a single time. Time point denoted: newly diagnosed GD, antithyroid drugs for less than 3 months. Preparation of the TCR library used RNA extracted from PBMCs. This sample was also put to use in a study of T cells in Graves' hyperthyroidism and ophthalmopathy. As reported in that work: TCR CDR3 underwent first-round RT-PCR with the HTBI primer set. Stable hyperthyroidism was told apart from ophthalmopathy by a model built on 13 V-J features.

The clonotype was recovered from a woman between 45 and 65 years old with Graves disease. Material: peripheral blood mononuclear cells (PBMCs), obtained at new diagnosis, from a patient treated with antithyroid drugs. This chain links TRBV12-3 or TRBV12-4 with TRBJ2-1; 14 bases are shared with TRBD2. In DNA, the CDR3 is TGTGCCAGCAGTTGGACTAGCGGGAGGAATGAGCAGTTCTTC. Its protein is CASSWTSGRNEQFF.